This T cell receptor (beta chain) emerged from a study of beta chain features in type 1 diabetes listed by TCRdb under 2018. About the investigation overall: Mean age, gender distribution, total cell number and subset yield were not different between patients and healthy donors. Regulatory and stem cell-like memory subsets were obtained from only 8 patients and about 8 healthy donors, while naive and central memory subsets were obtained from all 28 donors. A total of 85 million to 140 million sorted cells were examined across all samples, and a strong correlation was observed between cell number per subset and RNA yield. In the study, TCRB repertoires of sorted circulating CD4+ T cell subsets from recently diagnosed type 1 diabetes patients were compared with those of matched healthy donors.

With respect to this clone: Its antigen is still unknown. It has no much larger one-base neighbor in the sample; base qualities were not kept.

The entire amount of isolated RNA was reverse transcribed using the High Capacity cDNA Reverse Transcription Kit, so the sequenced TCRB transcripts were expressed ones. Naive, central memory and regulatory T cell samples underwent deep immunoSEQ sequencing, averaging around 3.6 million total reads per sample. After sorted cells were lysed in RLT buffer, RNA was extracted with DNase-treated RNeasy Micro or Mini kits, with the choice depending on cell number. Each cell subset was processed separately to prevent cross-contamination, with patient and healthy donor samples processed together. The immunoSEQ multiplex PCR was used to amplify TCRB sequences from cDNA, yielding 87-bp fragments that span the CDR3 region. Amplicons were sequenced on the Illumina HiSeq platform. As for the authors' bioinformatics: PCR bias was computationally corrected using synthetic template baselines, reads within Hamming distance 2 were collapsed, and singletons that could not be merged were discarded. By aligning reads against IMGT, V, D and J genes, CDR3 length, and insertions or deletions at six rearrangement sites were assigned. Clonotype counts were normalized to sorted cell number within each subset before computing true diversity and Gini coefficients with the tcR R package. The overlap coefficient, calculated on TCRB nucleotide sequences, was used to measure repertoire sharing. Out-of-frame TCRB sequences from naive cells were analyzed as a proxy for the pre-selection repertoire. Imported from immuneACCESS, the table was reduced by TCRdb to in-frame sequences with V and J called. These copies leave out some clones; in studies compared against another copy, an unresolved V gene accounts for under half, and the cause of the remainder is not known. Clone size and the V and J calls come from that table; the DNA yielded D and trimming. Counted in this sample were more than 250,000 clones; approximately 25% of them appeared once. Over 0.01% of the sample lies in the top ten.

A single peripheral blood draw of 90 to 150 mL on average was collected from each donor into heparinised tubes. A BD FACSAria II was used to sort naive, central memory, regulatory and stem cell-like memory CD4+ T cells with a panel that included CD45RO, CCR7, CD25, CD127, CD95 and CD27. Purity was above 95% for every sorted population. PBMCs were separated immediately by Lymphoprep density gradient centrifugation and were stained directly, without being cultured. So that batch effects would be minimized, each experiment stained and sorted samples in pairs, pairing one healthy donor with one patient. On the study overall, not on this receptor specifically: Because cDNA was sequenced instead of genomic DNA, activated cells with high expression could be over-represented, although the groups did not differ in activation or CD3 levels. Shorter templates might have been favored by PCR, but patient and control samples were amplified and corrected together, so both groups would have been affected equally by any skew. Naive, central memory and regulatory TCRB repertoires appeared to be more similar among patients than among healthy donors. Because small numbers of individuals were included in the HLA sub-analyses, any influence of HLA type on TCRB rearrangement was left unresolved. At VDJ recombination sites, type 1 diabetes patients had fewer insertions and more deleted nucleotides, which implies abnormalities in thymic rearrangement. A moderate but significant shortening of TCRB CDR3 length was observed in type 1 diabetes patients in all four CD4+ subsets.

The CDR3 contains 18 residues, cysteine and phenylalanine counted. This entry keeps only the CDR3 DNA: 54 bases, framed from base 1. After removal of 5 bases from V and 2 bases from J, the junction retains 9 bases not matched to a gene. In the germline V gene, CDR1 corresponds to MGHRA and CDR2 to YSYEKL. This sequence was found in a woman aged 25 to 39 with type 1 diabetes. The chain employs TRBV4-1 and TRBJ2-6; the junction holds 10 bases that match TRBD1. The sequencing sample was made of naive CD4+ T cells from blood. The sample's cell subset or site label, in plain terms: true naive CD4+ T cells. The base sequence is TGCGCCAGCAGCGGCATTACCGGGACAGGGGCTGGGGCCAACGTCCTGACTTTC. Protein translation: CASSGITGTGAGANVLTF.